This TCR beta chain emerged from a study of vaccination and CD4 T cells after COVID-19. The wider study: The convalescents included six males and four females, and among them two were Hispanic while seven were Caucasian.

CDR1 MDHEN and CDR2 SYDVKM come from the germline V gene. The germline V and J ends were trimmed by 10 bases and 4 bases, with 22 bases remaining between them. The CDR3 spans 16 residues. Scientists ran DNA taken from cultured CD4+ T cells through the Oncomine TCR Beta short-read assay for sequencing. TCRdb used MiXCR to reprocess the PCR reads, holding one entry per CDR3 protein. The sample holds about 5,200 distinct CDR3 sequences, about 25% seen once. By sample fraction, this clonotype is medium-sized. Its matching antigen is unknown. The treatment: roughly 10-day PBMC culture with coronavirus spike peptide pools or control peptides (ViraFEST assay).

Material: CD4+ T cells from blood, cultured in vitro, obtained after SARS-CoV-2 vaccination. This TCR was recovered from a human donor who had recovered from COVID-19. The V gene is TRBV28, the J gene TRBJ2-2, with D maybe TRBD1 (6 bases). DNA for the CDR3: TGTGCCACCTACCCAACATCCGGGACAAGCACCGGGGAGCTGTTTTTT. It codes for CATYPTSGTSTGELFF. Full variable domain (rest looked up from reference TRBV28 and TRBJ2-2): DVKVTQSSRYLVKRTGEKVFLECVQDMDHENMFWYRQDPGLGLRLIYFSYDVKMKEKGDIPEGYSVSREKKERFSLILESASTNQTSMYLCATYPTSGTSTGELFFGEGSRLTVL.